These T cell receptor beta chains were read from a single sample in a study of blood T cell repertoires in COVID-19. The assay was immunoSEQ multiplex PCR, and TCRdb's table has in-frame clones only and misses some. In the table there are some 40,000 clones, around 82% of which are singletons. The sequenced sample consisted of peripheral blood. The receptors come from a man in his 70s with acute or convalescent COVID-19. The CDR3 runs from the conserved cysteine through the conserved F or W. Fields, in order: J gene, V gene, D gene, CDR3 DNA, CDR3 protein. A D gene is named only where the DNA matches it firmly.

>TRBJ2-3|TRBV19|.
TGTGCCAGTCTCGATAAGGGGCCCCGGGATACGCAGTATTTT
CASLDKGPRDTQYF
>TRBJ1-5|TRBV6-6|TRBD1
TGTGCCAGCAGTCTACAGGGGGGGAGCAATCAGCCCCAGCATTTT
CASSLQGGSNQPQHF
>TRBJ1-1|TRBV4-3|TRBD1
TGCGCCAGCAGCCAGGAGGGACAGGGGCGTGTTGCTTTCTTT
CASSQEGQGRVAFF
>TRBJ1-4|TRBV5-6|TRBD1
TGTGCCAGCAGCACGGGACAGGGGGCTGAAAAACTGTTTTTT
CASSTGQGAEKLFF
>TRBJ2-2|TRBV19|TRBD2
TGTGCCAGTAGTAGGCTAGCGGGAGTTGGCACCGGGGAGCTGTTTTTT
CASSRLAGVGTGELFF
>TRBJ1-1|TRBV5-1|.
TGCGCCAGCAGCTTGATCCCAGGGGTTAACACTGAAGCTTTCTTT
CASSLIPGVNTEAFF
>TRBJ2-7|TRBV18|TRBD1
TGTGCCAGCTCACCATCCGGACAGGGCGCAGTTTACGAGCAGTACTTC
CASSPSGQGAVYEQYF
>TRBJ2-1|TRBV7-9|.
TGTGCCAGCAGCCCTCTCGAACGGGAGCTCTACAATGAGCAGTTCTTC
CASSPLERELYNEQFF
>TRBJ1-3|TRBV7-8|.
TGTGCCAGCAGCTTAGGAGGAACTGGAAACACCATATATTTT
CASSLGGTGNTIYF
>TRBJ2-7|TRBV21-1|.
TGTGCCATAAATCAGACCTACGAGCAGTACTTC
CAINQTYEQYF
>TRBJ2-1|TRBV18|TRBD2
TGTGCCAGCTCACCAGCGACTAGCGGATACAATGAGCAGTTCTTC
CASSPATSGYNEQFF
>TRBJ2-1|TRBV19|TRBD2
TGTGCCAGTAGGAAGGCGGGACTAGCGGGATTCAATGAGCAGTTCTTC
CASRKAGLAGFNEQFF